Listed below are T cell receptor beta chains from one sample, sequenced in a study of T cell responses to AZD1222 COVID-19 vaccine. Sequenced by immunoSEQ multiplex PCR; TCRdb stores in-frame clones only, minus some. The profile shows some 150,000 clones, 86% of them singletons. Sequenced here: peripheral blood, sampled 28 days after the second AZD1222 dose. The receptors originated from an adult who received the AZD1222 COVID-19 vaccine. CDR3s include the opening cysteine and the closing phenylalanine or tryptophan. A D gene is named only where the DNA matches it firmly. Only part of the rows carry a size: once, few, many, or a class if the clone is expanded.

D	size	J	V	CDR3	DNA
TRBD2	NA	TRBJ2-7	TRBV5-1	CASSAGLAGGYEQYF	TGCGCCAGCAGCGCGGGACTAGCGGGGGGCTACGAGCAGTACTTC
TRBD1	NA	TRBJ1-3	TRBV4-2	CASSQGDSYSGNTIYF	TGTGCCAGCAGCCAAGGGGACAGCTACTCTGGAAACACCATATATTTT
TRBD1	NA	TRBJ1-4	TRBV15	CATSRATGAAVEKLFF	TGTGCCACCAGCAGAGCAACAGGGGCGGCCGTCGAAAAACTGTTTTTT
NA	once	TRBJ2-7	TRBV30	CAWRHRSARYEQYF	TGTGCCTGGAGGCACAGAAGTGCCAGGTACGAGCAGTACTTC
TRBD2	NA	TRBJ2-7	TRBV30	CASKMREDYSYEQYF	TGTGCCTCGAAAATGCGGGAGGACTACTCCTACGAGCAGTACTTC
TRBD2	once	TRBJ2-5	TRBV19	CASRVGLAGTQYF	TGTGCCAGTAGGGTAGGACTAGCTGGGACCCAGTACTTC
NA	NA	TRBJ1-2	TRBV9	CASSVGGNYGYTF	TGTGCCAGCAGCGTAGGGGGGAATTACGGCTACACCTTC
TRBD2	NA	TRBJ2-2	TRBV4-1	CASTSSGGATGELFF	TGCGCCAGCACGTCTAGCGGGGGGGCCACCGGGGAGCTGTTTTTT
NA	NA	TRBJ2-7	TRBV12-3/TRBV12-4	CASSYWAYEQYF	TGTGCCAGCAGCTACTGGGCCTACGAGCAGTACTTC
NA	few	TRBJ1-3	TRBV7-7	CASSVEWDPLGDTIYF	TGTGCCAGCAGTGTAGAGTGGGACCCTCTTGGGGACACCATATATTTT
TRBD1	NA	TRBJ1-3	TRBV18	CASSPKTGGDGNTIYF	TGTGCCAGCTCACCAAAGACAGGGGGCGATGGAAACACCATATATTTT
TRBD1	NA	TRBJ1-5	TRBV30	CAWRGQGSNQPQHF	TGTGCCTGGAGGGGACAGGGAAGCAATCAGCCCCAGCATTTT